The rows below give T cell receptor beta chains drawn from one sample of a study of human T cells and chemical hapten exposure. Each CDR3 protein gets one entry after TCRdb re-called the RACE reads with MiXCR. The sample contains approximately 90,000 distinct CDR3 sequences, under 12% of which appear only once. The specimen was whole blood, collected in connection with sensitization to the hapten diphenylcyclopropenone (DPC). The origin of the receptors is a man aged 40-50 years with alopecia areata. Some clones in this sample may be carry-over from other donors' samples. Each CDR3 is given with its conserved first and last residue. The D gene is left open where the match is weak. The listing skips clone size in some rows; elsewhere it reads once, few, many or a size class.

size | J | V | D | CDR3 | DNA
few | TRBJ2-7 | TRBV9 | TRBD2 | CASSGSSGVPAYEQYF | TGTGCCAGCAGCGGCTCTAGCGGGGTCCCAGCCTACGAGCAGTACTTC
few | TRBJ1-5 | TRBV6-2/TRBV6-3 | - | CASSPGRLSNQPQHF | TGTGCCAGCAGCCCCGGACGGCTTAGCAATCAGCCCCAGCATTTT
few | TRBJ1-5 | TRBV12-3/TRBV12-4 | TRBD1 | CASSLGQANQPQHF | TGTGCCAGCAGTTTGGGACAGGCCAATCAGCCCCAGCATTTT
- | TRBJ2-3 | TRBV7-9 | TRBD2 | CASSFRSLEAAGFADTQYF | TGTGCCAGCAGCTTCAGATCCCTCGAGGCAGCGGGATTTGCAGATACGCAGTATTTT
many | TRBJ1-1 | TRBV9 | TRBD1 | CASSVGVGGRGEAFF | TGTGCCAGCAGCGTAGGAGTAGGGGGCAGGGGAGAAGCTTTCTTT
few | TRBJ2-5 | TRBV7-9 | TRBD2 | CASSSGTIWGKETQYF | TGTGCCAGCAGCTCCGGGACTATTTGGGGGAAAGAGACCCAGTACTTC
few | TRBJ1-5 | TRBV6-2/TRBV6-3 | - | CASSYGGGHPSNQPQHF | TGTGCCAGCAGTTACGGCGGCGGGCATCCGAGCAATCAGCCCCAGCATTTT
many | TRBJ2-3 | TRBV20-1 | - | CSASNVAQSTDTQYF | TGCAGTGCTAGTAATGTAGCGCAAAGCACAGATACGCAGTATTTT
few | TRBJ1-5 | TRBV5-1 | - | CASSSGGGNQPQHF | TGCGCCAGCAGCTCAGGAGGGGGGAATCAGCCCCAGCATTTT
- | TRBJ1-1 | TRBV4-1 | - | CASSQIWDRNTEAFF | TGCGCCAGCAGCCAGATTTGGGACCGGAACACTGAAGCTTTCTTT
few | TRBJ2-5 | TRBV11-1 | TRBD1 | CAAGQGTGETQYF | TGTGCCGCGGGGCAGGGGACAGGGGAGACCCAGTACTTC
many | TRBJ2-7 | TRBV6-5 | TRBD2 | CASSYLTSGYEQYF | TGTGCCAGCAGTTACTTGACTAGCGGGTACGAGCAGTACTTC
many | TRBJ2-1 | TRBV20-1 | TRBD2 | CSARTSGRYNEQFF | TGCAGTGCTAGGACTAGCGGGAGGTACAATGAGCAGTTCTTC
many | TRBJ1-4 | TRBV3-1 | - | CASSHHDRTTNEKLFF | TGTGCCAGCAGCCATCACGACCGTACAACTAATGAAAAACTGTTTTTT